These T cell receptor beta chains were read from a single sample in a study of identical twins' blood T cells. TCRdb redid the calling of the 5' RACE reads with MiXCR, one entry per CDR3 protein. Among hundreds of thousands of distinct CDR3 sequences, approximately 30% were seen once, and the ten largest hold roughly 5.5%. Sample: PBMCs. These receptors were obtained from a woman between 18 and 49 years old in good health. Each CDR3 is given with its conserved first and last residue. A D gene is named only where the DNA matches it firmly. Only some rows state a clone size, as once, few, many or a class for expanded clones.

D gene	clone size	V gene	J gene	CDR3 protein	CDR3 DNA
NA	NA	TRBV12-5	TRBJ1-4	CASGLADSSSYEKLFF	TGTGCTAGTGGTTTGGCAGACAGCTCATCTTATGAAAAACTGTTTTTT
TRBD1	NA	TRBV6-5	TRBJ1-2	CACSYSLQGRHGYTF	TGTGCCTGCAGTTACTCCTTACAGGGGAGGCATGGCTACACCTTC
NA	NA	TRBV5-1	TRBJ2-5	CASSRSGRLNQETQYF	TGCGCCAGCAGCAGATCAGGAAGACTGAACCAAGAGACCCAGTACTTC
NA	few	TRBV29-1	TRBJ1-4	CSVAGTQYPNEKLFF	TGCAGCGTTGCCGGGACCCAGTATCCTAATGAAAAACTGTTTTTT
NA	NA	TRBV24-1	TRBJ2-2	CATRDKSNTGELFF	TGTGCCACTCGGGACAAATCGAACACCGGGGAGCTGTTTTTT
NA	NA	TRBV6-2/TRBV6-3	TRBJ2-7	CASSYSDSSYEQYF	TGTGCCAGCAGTTACTCGGACAGCTCCTACGAGCAGTACTTC
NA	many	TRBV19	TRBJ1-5	CASSMGRILNQPQHF	TGTGCCAGTAGTATGGGACGGATCCTCAATCAGCCCCAGCATTTT
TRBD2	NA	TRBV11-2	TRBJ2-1	CASSLGVVAGGQTEQSF	TGTGCCAGCAGCTTAGGGGTGGTAGCGGGGGGGCAGACTGAGCAGTCCTTC
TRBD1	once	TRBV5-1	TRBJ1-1	CASSLLQGVDTEAFF	TGCGCCAGCAGCTTGCTGCAGGGGGTAGACACTGAAGCTTTCTTT
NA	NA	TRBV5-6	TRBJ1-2	CASSPARGYGYTF	TGTGCCAGCAGTCCGGCCCGTGGATATGGCTACACCTTC
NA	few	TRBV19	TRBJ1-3	CASTSGRLSGNTIYF	TGTGCCAGTACCAGTGGACGTCTCTCTGGAAACACCATATATTTT
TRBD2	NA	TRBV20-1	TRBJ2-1	CSARDSASGTSYNEQFF	TGCAGTGCTAGAGATAGCGCTAGCGGGACTTCCTACAATGAGCAGTTCTTC
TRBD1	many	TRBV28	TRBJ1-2	CASVNLDRALWGYTF	TGTGCCAGCGTTAATCTCGACAGGGCTTTGTGGGGCTACACCTTC
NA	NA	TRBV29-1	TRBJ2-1	CSVEKGSSYNEQFF	TGCAGCGTTGAAAAGGGAAGCTCCTACAATGAGCAGTTCTTC
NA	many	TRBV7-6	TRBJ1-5	CASSLAPNQPQHF	TGTGCCAGCAGCTTAGCTCCTAATCAGCCCCAGCATTTT
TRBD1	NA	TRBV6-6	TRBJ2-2	CASSYPGTVTGELFF	TGTGCCAGCAGTTACCCCGGGACAGTCACCGGGGAGCTGTTTTTT
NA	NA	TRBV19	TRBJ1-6	CASQDLFNSPLHF	TGTGCCAGCCAGGACCTATTCAATTCACCCCTCCACTTT
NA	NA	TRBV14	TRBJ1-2	CASSQTAHYGYTF	TGTGCCAGCAGCCAAACAGCTCACTATGGCTACACCTTC
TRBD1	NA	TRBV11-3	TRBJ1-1	CTSSQQYRGNTEAFF	TGTACCAGCAGCCAGCAGTACAGGGGAAACACTGAAGCTTTCTTT
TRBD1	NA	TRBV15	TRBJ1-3	CATSRDRANTIYF	TGTGCCACCAGTCGGGACAGGGCGAACACCATATATTTT
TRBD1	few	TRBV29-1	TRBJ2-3	CSAGEGARIDTQYF	TGCAGCGCCGGTGAGGGGGCGCGTATAGATACGCAGTATTTT
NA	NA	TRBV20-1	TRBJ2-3	CSARAFLGSTDTQYF	TGCAGTGCTAGAGCTTTCTTGGGGAGCACAGATACGCAGTATTTT
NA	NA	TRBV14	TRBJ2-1	CASSQLAGRLWSYNEQFF	TGTGCCAGCAGCCAACTAGCAGGGCGCCTTTGGTCCTACAATGAGCAGTTCTTC
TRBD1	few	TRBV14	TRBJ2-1	CASSQPIQGEQFF	TGTGCCAGCAGCCAACCGATACAGGGGGAGCAGTTCTTC
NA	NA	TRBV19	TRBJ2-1	CASSILSGRSYNEQFF	TGTGCCAGTAGTATCCTTAGCGGACGCTCCTACAATGAGCAGTTCTTC
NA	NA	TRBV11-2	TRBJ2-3	CASSPGPLQYF	TGTGCCAGCAGCCCAGGACCCCTTCAGTATTTT
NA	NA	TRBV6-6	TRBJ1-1	CASSYSGCIEAFF	TGTGCCAGCAGTTACAGCGGGTGTATTGAAGCTTTCTTT
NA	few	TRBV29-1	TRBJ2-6	CSADVRRRNSGANVLTF	TGCAGCGCTGACGTAAGACGGAGGAACTCTGGGGCCAACGTCCTGACTTTC
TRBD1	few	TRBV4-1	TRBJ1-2	CASSPQGGLTHGYTF	TGCGCCAGCAGCCCCCAGGGGGGTTTAACGCACGGCTACACCTTC
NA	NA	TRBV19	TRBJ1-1	CASSLDNSWGLTEAFF	TGTGCCAGTAGTCTAGATAACTCATGGGGTTTGACTGAAGCTTTCTTT
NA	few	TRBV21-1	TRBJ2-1	CASSKVPRGSYNEQFF	TGTGCCAGCAGCAAAGTCCCCCGGGGCTCCTACAATGAGCAGTTCTTC
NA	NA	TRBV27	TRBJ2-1	CASSLITRAQQFF	TGTGCCAGCAGTTTAATTACTAGGGCCCAGCAGTTCTTC
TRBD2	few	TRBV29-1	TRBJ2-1	CSVGGPSGTNIYNEQFF	TGCAGCGTTGGGGGACCTAGCGGGACGAATATTTACAATGAGCAGTTCTTC
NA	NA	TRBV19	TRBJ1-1	CASSIGGSNTEAFF	TGTGCCAGTAGTATAGGTGGCAGCAACACTGAAGCTTTCTTT
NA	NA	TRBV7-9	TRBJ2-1	CASSRRDLYNEQFF	TGTGCCAGCAGCCGCCGGGACTTATACAATGAGCAGTTCTTC
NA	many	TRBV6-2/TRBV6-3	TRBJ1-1	CASSSPTWTNTEAFF	TGTGCCAGCAGTTCACCGACATGGACGAACACTGAAGCTTTCTTT
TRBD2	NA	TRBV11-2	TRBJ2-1	CASSLVAGGPYNEQFF	TGTGCCAGCAGCCTAGTGGCGGGGGGGCCTTACAATGAGCAGTTCTTC
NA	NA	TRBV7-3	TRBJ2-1	CASSLVQGGLNGQFF	TGTGCCAGCAGCTTAGTGCAGGGTGGTCTGAATGGGCAGTTCTTC
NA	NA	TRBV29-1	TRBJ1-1	CSVRGPSFEAFF	TGCAGCGTACGAGGGCCATCTTTTGAAGCTTTCTTT
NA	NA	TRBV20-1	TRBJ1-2	CSANHKGSYGYTF	TGCAGTGCTAATCATAAGGGTAGCTATGGCTACACCTTC
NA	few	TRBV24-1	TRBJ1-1	CATSDPSRTYNTEAFF	TGTGCCACCAGTGATCCCAGCAGGACCTACAACACTGAAGCTTTCTTT
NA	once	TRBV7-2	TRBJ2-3	CACSFQTSTDTQYF	TGTGCCTGCAGCTTCCAGACTAGCACAGATACGCAGTATTTT
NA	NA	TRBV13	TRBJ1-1	CASSSWSYTEAFF	TGTGCCAGCAGCTCATGGAGCTACACTGAAGCTTTCTTT
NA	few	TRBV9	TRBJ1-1	CASSSGDRNTEAFF	TGTGCCAGCAGCTCCGGAGACCGGAACACTGAAGCTTTCTTT
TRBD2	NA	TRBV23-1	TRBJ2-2	CASSQSGVFSGYRNTGELFF	TGCGCCAGCAGTCAATCGGGGGTTTTTAGCGGGTACCGAAACACCGGGGAGCTGTTTTTT
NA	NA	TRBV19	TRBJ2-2	CASSNGRGVSGELFF	TGTGCCAGTAGTAATGGCAGGGGGGTATCCGGGGAGCTGTTTTTT
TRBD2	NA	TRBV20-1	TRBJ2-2	CSAQKLLAGDFGELFF	TGCAGTGCTCAAAAACTCCTGGCGGGAGATTTTGGGGAGCTGTTTTTT
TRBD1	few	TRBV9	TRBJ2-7	CASTPGQGTYEQYF	TGTGCCAGCACCCCGGGACAGGGCACCTACGAGCAGTACTTC
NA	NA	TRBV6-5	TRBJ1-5	CASSGRYSNQPQHF	TGTGCCAGCAGCGGACGCTATAGCAATCAGCCCCAGCATTTT